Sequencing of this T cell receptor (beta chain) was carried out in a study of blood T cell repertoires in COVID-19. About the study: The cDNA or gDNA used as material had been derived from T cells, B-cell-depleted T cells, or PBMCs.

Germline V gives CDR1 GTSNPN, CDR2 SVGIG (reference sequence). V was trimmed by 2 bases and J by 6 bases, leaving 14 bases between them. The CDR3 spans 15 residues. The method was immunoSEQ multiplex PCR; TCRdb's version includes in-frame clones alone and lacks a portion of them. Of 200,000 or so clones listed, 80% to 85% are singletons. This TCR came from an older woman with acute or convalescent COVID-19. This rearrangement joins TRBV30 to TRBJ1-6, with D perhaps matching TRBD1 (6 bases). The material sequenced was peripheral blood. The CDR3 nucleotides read TGTGCCTGGAGTTTTCGCGGACAGATTAATTCACCCCTCCACTTT. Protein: CAWSFRGQINSPLHF.